This entry concerns a single T cell receptor (beta chain). Antigen unknown. This entry belongs to a study of cytomegalovirus exposure and HLA in healthy donors. Overall study findings and caveats: By HLA locus, TCR association rates varied in a later analysis, with DRB1 showing the most and HLA-C the fewest. A later analysis found most CMV-associated TCR beta chains apparently HLA-restricted. About 150 TCR beta chains were listed as cytomegalovirus-associated.

The length of the CDR3 is 14 residues. Looked up from germline, CDR1 is MGHRA and CDR2 is YSYEKL. Trimming removed 4 bases at V and 3 bases at J, with 10 bases between. PCR involved 60 Vbeta and 13 Jbeta primers. Clones were sequenced by immunoSEQ multiplex PCR, and TCRdb holds only the in-frame ones, with some missing. The data show 110,000 or so clones, over 75% seen once. The specimen sequenced was PBMCs. The receptor was isolated from a woman younger than 35 in good health and CMV-seronegative. The V and J genes are TRBV4-1 and TRBJ2-1; unclear D gene. CDR3: CASSPTSVYNEQFF. Written as DNA, the CDR3 is TGCGCCAGCAGCCCCACCAGCGTCTACAATGAGCAGTTCTTC.